This is a list of T cell receptor beta chains from one sample in a study of T cells in Graves' hyperthyroidism and ophthalmopathy. TCRdb itself ran the multiplex PCR reads through MiXCR, one entry per CDR3 protein. The sample contains around 580,000 distinct CDR3 sequences, approximately 16% of which appear only once. The source material was blood. The receptors were gathered from a woman between 18 and 29 years old with Graves' hyperthyroidism. CDR3s include the opening cysteine and the closing phenylalanine or tryptophan. The D gene is left open where the match is weak. Rows may omit the clone size; those that give it use once, few, many or a size class.

abundance	v_gene	j_gene	d_gene	CDR3aa	CDR3nt
many	TRBV2	TRBJ1-5	NA	CASSPDRNSNQPQHF	TGTGCCAGCAGCCCCGACAGAAATAGCAATCAGCCCCAGCATTTT
NA	TRBV7-2	TRBJ1-1	NA	CASSLWGGTVTEAFF	TGTGCCAGCAGCTTATGGGGGGGCACCGTGACTGAAGCTTTCTTT
NA	TRBV2	TRBJ2-4	NA	CASSEAGRKNIQYF	TGTGCCAGCAGTGAAGCCGGTCGTAAAAACATTCAGTACTTC
many	TRBV2	TRBJ1-2	TRBD1	CAIAKDRTSNYGYTF	TGTGCCATCGCTAAGGACAGGACATCTAACTATGGCTACACCTTC
many	TRBV27	TRBJ2-7	NA	CASSFMAGASYEQYF	TGTGCCAGCAGTTTCATGGCGGGGGCCTCCTACGAGCAGTACTTC
NA	TRBV6-5	TRBJ2-1	NA	CASSYTQGKDEQFF	TGTGCCAGCAGTTATACCCAGGGTAAGGATGAGCAGTTCTTC
NA	TRBV20-1	TRBJ2-2	TRBD1	CSASGQGDYTGELFF	TGCAGTGCTAGTGGACAGGGGGATTACACCGGGGAGCTGTTTTTT
NA	TRBV5-6	TRBJ2-7	NA	CASSLPWARSSYEQYF	TGTGCCAGCAGCCTCCCCTGGGCGAGGAGCTCCTACGAGCAGTACTTC
NA	TRBV6-2/TRBV6-3	TRBJ1-2	NA	CASSYFGGGVDYGYTF	TGTGCCAGCAGTTACTTTGGTGGAGGGGTAGACTATGGCTACACCTTC
NA	TRBV12-3/TRBV12-4	TRBJ2-7	TRBD1	CATGETGTHEQYF	TGTGCCACCGGGGAGACAGGGACCCACGAGCAGTACTTC
NA	TRBV7-9	TRBJ2-5	TRBD1	CASSRGTGGAETQYF	TGTGCCAGCAGCAGGGGGACAGGGGGCGCGGAGACCCAGTACTTC
many	TRBV12-3/TRBV12-4	TRBJ1-5	TRBD1	CASSPDRVGNQPQHF	TGTGCCAGCAGCCCGGACAGGGTAGGAAATCAGCCCCAGCATTTT
few	TRBV20-1	TRBJ1-2	TRBD1	CSARATGDYGYTF	TGCAGTGCTAGGGCGACAGGGGACTATGGCTACACCTTC
NA	TRBV24-1	TRBJ2-2	NA	CATSDGRLGNTGELFF	TGTGCCACCAGTGACGGCAGACTGGGGAACACCGGGGAGCTGTTTTTT
NA	TRBV7-2	TRBJ2-1	NA	CASSLEAGRGNEQFF	TGTGCCAGCAGCTTAGAGGCAGGACGGGGCAATGAGCAGTTCTTC
NA	TRBV14	TRBJ2-1	TRBD1	CASSQDHGQGAGEQFF	TGTGCCAGCAGCCAAGACCATGGACAGGGGGCGGGTGAGCAGTTCTTC
NA	TRBV4-1	TRBJ1-1	NA	CASSLTRGVTEAFF	TGCGCCAGCAGCCTGACAAGAGGGGTCACTGAAGCTTTCTTT
many	TRBV12-3/TRBV12-4	TRBJ1-1	TRBD1	CASNPDRGLNTEAFF	TGTGCCAGCAATCCGGACAGGGGGCTGAACACTGAAGCTTTCTTT
many	TRBV12-3/TRBV12-4	TRBJ2-7	TRBD2	CASSTGLAGSYEQYF	TGTGCCAGCAGCACGGGACTAGCGGGCTCCTACGAGCAGTACTTC
few	TRBV6-2/TRBV6-3	TRBJ1-2	TRBD1	CASRSNAGGYGYTF	TGTGCCAGCAGGTCCAATGCAGGGGGCTATGGCTACACCTTC
many	TRBV7-9	TRBJ1-2	TRBD1	CASSPRQGAYGYTF	TGTGCCAGCAGCCCCAGACAGGGGGCGTACGGCTACACCTTC
NA	TRBV10-3	TRBJ1-2	NA	CAIMAGDGYTF	TGTGCCATCATGGCGGGGGACGGCTACACCTTC
many	TRBV12-3/TRBV12-4	TRBJ2-5	NA	CASRPRQQETQYF	TGTGCCAGCAGGCCTAGACAACAAGAGACCCAGTACTTC
many	TRBV2	TRBJ1-5	NA	CASSPTVRQPQHF	TGTGCCAGCAGCCCCACAGTCCGTCAGCCCCAGCATTTT
NA	TRBV10-2	TRBJ2-4	NA	CASSVYEVAKNIQYF	TGCGCCAGCAGTGTCTACGAGGTAGCCAAAAACATTCAGTACTTC
few	TRBV10-3	TRBJ2-3	TRBD1	CAIKGGADTQYF	TGTGCCATCAAAGGGGGCGCCGATACGCAGTATTTT
many	TRBV20-1	TRBJ2-7	NA	CSARDGRGREQYF	TGCAGTGCTAGAGATGGCCGGGGGAGAGAGCAGTACTTC
few	TRBV7-2	TRBJ1-2	NA	CASSPITASPNYGYTF	TGTGCCAGCAGCCCAATCACAGCGTCTCCTAACTATGGCTACACCTTC
few	TRBV12-3/TRBV12-4	TRBJ2-1	TRBD2	CASSLIAGDTYNEQFF	TGTGCCAGCAGTTTAATAGCGGGGGATACCTACAATGAGCAGTTCTTC
many	TRBV20-1	TRBJ1-5	TRBD1	CSAVTGGVDQPQHF	TGCAGTGCCGTGACAGGGGGCGTCGATCAGCCCCAGCATTTT
many	TRBV3-1	TRBJ2-1	NA	CASSQDSGRDSYNEQFF	TGTGCCAGCAGCCAAGATTCTGGCAGGGACTCCTACAATGAGCAGTTCTTC
few	TRBV20-1	TRBJ2-2	TRBD1	CSAYDRGAPGELFF	TGCAGTGCTTACGACAGGGGGGCACCCGGGGAGCTGTTTTTT
NA	TRBV5-1	TRBJ1-4	NA	CASSFTGGSEKLFF	TGCGCCAGCAGCTTCACAGGAGGGAGTGAAAAACTGTTTTTT
few	TRBV14	TRBJ1-3	NA	CASSQDSGFSGNTIYF	TGTGCCAGCAGCCAAGATAGCGGATTCTCTGGAAACACCATATATTTT
many	TRBV6-1	TRBJ2-7	NA	CASSENLGMYEQYF	TGTGCCAGCAGTGAAAATCTGGGAATGTACGAGCAGTACTTC
NA	TRBV20-1	TRBJ2-4	TRBD2	CSAPSSGRYIQYF	TGCAGTGCACCTTCTAGCGGGAGGTACATTCAGTACTTC
few	TRBV11-2	TRBJ2-4	TRBD1	CASSIQGPKNIQYF	TGTGCCAGCAGCATACAGGGGCCCAAAAACATTCAGTACTTC
many	TRBV18	TRBJ1-1	NA	CASSQAGTEAFF	TGTGCCAGCTCACAAGCAGGGACTGAAGCTTTCTTT
few	TRBV6-1	TRBJ2-7	TRBD2	CASSTGGSGVHEQYF	TGTGCCAGCAGTACCGGAGGTAGCGGGGTCCACGAGCAGTACTTC
NA	TRBV7-2	TRBJ2-3	NA	CASSPRGDKTDTQYF	TGTGCCAGCAGCCCCAGGGGCGACAAAACAGATACGCAGTATTTT
NA	TRBV4-2	TRBJ1-4	TRBD1	CASSQQQGARTNEKLFF	TGTGCCAGCAGCCAACAACAGGGGGCGCGGACTAATGAAAAACTGTTTTTT
NA	TRBV7-9	TRBJ1-4	TRBD1	CASSRQGQGALGTNEKLFF	TGTGCCAGCAGCCGCCAGGGACAGGGGGCGTTGGGTACTAATGAAAAACTGTTTTTT
many	TRBV27	TRBJ2-7	NA	CASSFGRGEQYF	TGTGCCAGCAGTTTTGGTAGGGGCGAGCAGTACTTC
NA	TRBV7-7	TRBJ1-5	TRBD1	CASSPGQGEPQHF	TGTGCTAGCAGTCCGGGACAGGGAGAGCCCCAGCATTTT
many	TRBV2	TRBJ2-3	NA	CASSVSTDTQYF	TGTGCCAGCAGTGTAAGCACAGATACGCAGTATTTT
NA	TRBV18	TRBJ1-3	NA	CASSPPGVSGNTIYF	TGTGCCAGCTCACCACCCGGGGTCTCTGGAAACACCATATATTTT
few	TRBV7-9	TRBJ1-3	NA	CASSLGTNSGNTIYF	TGTGCCAGCAGCTTAGGGACCAACTCTGGAAACACCATATATTTT
many	TRBV11-2	TRBJ2-7	TRBD2	CASSLGTGGRYEQYF	TGTGCCAGCAGCTTGGGCACCGGGGGGAGATACGAGCAGTACTTC
few	TRBV19	TRBJ2-7	TRBD1	CASSIGAYRGRFSYEQYF	TGTGCCAGTAGTATAGGGGCCTACAGGGGGCGATTCTCCTACGAGCAGTACTTC
many	TRBV28	TRBJ2-1	TRBD2	CASSFNGAGVYNEQFF	TGTGCCAGCAGTTTTAATGGGGCGGGAGTTTACAATGAGCAGTTCTTC